The next 19 T cell receptor beta chains were all read from a single sample in a study of Ad26.COV2.S vaccination and SARS-CoV-2 variants. Treatment denoted: 15 to 20 received Ad26.COV2.S at low or high dose, single or two shots; about 5 received placebo; per-sample allocation not given. Sampling happened 63 days after the first vaccine or placebo injection. The method was immunoSEQ multiplex PCR; TCRdb's version includes in-frame clones alone and lacks a portion of them. Here the sample spans 510,000 or so clones, around 88% being singletons. Sequenced here: peripheral blood, sampled in a trial of Ad26.COV2.S vaccine versus placebo. These receptors were collected from a person between 18 and 65 years old who received the Ad26.COV2.S COVID-19 vaccine or a placebo.

This clone was seen just once. The chain employs TRBV5-1 and TRBJ2-7, with D perhaps matching TRBD1 or TRBD2 (5 bases each). The germline V gene has CDR1 SGHRS and CDR2 YFSETQ. V gave up 5 bases and J gave up 3 bases, with 18 bases separating them. The CDR3 sequence is 15 residues long. CDR3 in DNA: TGCGCCAGCAGGCTCGAGGGGATAATAGGCTACGAGCAGTACTTC. It translates to CASRLEGIIGYEQYF. Full variable domain (missing parts from reference TRBV5-1 and TRBJ2-7): KAGVTQTPRYLIKTRGQQVTLSCSPISGHRSVSWYQQTPGQGLQFLFEYFSETQRNKGNFPGRFSGRQFSNSRSEMNVSTLELGDSALYLCASRLEGIIGYEQYFGPGTRLTVT.

This rearrangement joins TRBV27 to TRBJ2-1; D gene uncertain. The germline V gene encodes CDR1 MNHEY and CDR2 SMNVEV (reference sequence). The CDR3 has 13 amino acids. V was shortened by 6 bases and J by 9 bases, with 15 bases between the two germline ends. This CDR3 is CASSFSALGEQFF. The CDR3 coding sequence is TGTGCCAGCAGCTTTTCAGCATTGGGTGAGCAGTTCTTC.

The chain recombines TRBV24-1 with TRBJ1-6; possible D gene TRBD1, 6 bases. The CDR3 extends over 15 amino acids. Per the germline V gene, CDR1 is KGHDR and CDR2 is SFDVKD. Deletions cut 10 bases from V and 10 bases from J, with 22 bases between. Written as DNA, the CDR3 is TGTGCCACAACGTGGCCCCAAAGGACAGACTCACCCCTCCACTTT. This translates into CATTWPQRTDSPLHF.

This chain uses TRBV9 with TRBJ2-7; no definite D call. V was cut by 0 bases and J by 0 bases, with 10 bases left in between. Germline CDR1 reads SGDLS; CDR2 reads YYNGEE. This CDR3 comprises 15 residues. This chain's CDR3 is CASSVDSQSSYEQYF. The CDR3 DNA is TGTGCCAGCAGCGTAGACAGTCAAAGCTCCTACGAGCAGTACTTC.

The DNA of the CDR3 is TGTGCCAGCAGAAAGACTAGCGGGAGCTCCTACAATGAGCAGTTCTTC. Its protein is CASRKTSGSSYNEQFF. The J gene is TRBJ2-1, the V gene TRBV25-1; 12 nucleotides agree with TRBD2. V trimming: 6 bases; J trimming: 0 bases; junction bases outside the gene matches: 3. Germline V lookup: CDR1 MGHDK, CDR2 SYGVNS. The CDR3 covers 16 residues.

The J gene is TRBJ2-2, the V gene TRBV30; D remains unclear. This CDR3 is built from 14 residues. Per the germline V gene, CDR1 is GTSNPN and CDR2 is SVGIG (reference sequence). Trimming removed 0 bases from V and 7 bases from J, with 12 bases in between. The CDR3 here is CAWSVRLDVGELFF. The CDR3 DNA follows: TGTGCCTGGAGTGTACGCCTGGACGTCGGGGAGCTGTTTTTT.

This clone was picked up a small number of times. The chain couples TRBV5-6 to TRBJ2-7; D is perhaps TRBD2 (5 bases). CDR3 length: 16 amino acids. V shed 3 bases and J shed 2 bases, with 18 bases lying between them. Per the germline V gene, CDR1 is SGHDT and CDR2 is YYEEEE. The CDR3 sequence: CASSYRLATHAYEQYF. For the CDR3, the DNA is TGTGCCAGCAGCTACCGATTAGCGACCCACGCCTACGAGCAGTACTTC.

The J gene is TRBJ2-1, the V gene TRBV4-3; TRBD1 might be the D (6 bases). From germline, CDR1 is LGHNA and CDR2 YSLEER. The CDR3 loop spans 13 amino acids. V was trimmed by 1 base and J by 9 bases, leaving 10 bases between them. The CDR3: CASSQVGAGEQFF. The CDR3 DNA is TGCGCCAGCAGCCAAGTGGGGGCTGGTGAGCAGTTCTTC.

The V call is TRBV5-1, the J call TRBJ2-5; D is perhaps TRBD2 (5 bases). Trimming stripped 0 bases from V and 5 bases from J, with 14 bases between. The CDR3 is made up of 15 amino acids. The germline CDR1 and CDR2 sequences are SGHRS and YFSETQ. The CDR3 region is CASSLARASPETQYF. The CDR3 DNA is TGCGCCAGCAGCTTGGCGAGGGCCTCTCCCGAGACCCAGTACTTC.

Only a few counts were recorded for this clone. This chain uses TRBV5-1 with TRBJ2-7; 7 nucleotides align to TRBD1. Unmatched junction bases numbered 3, after V lost 0 bases and J lost 3 bases. The CDR3 spans 14 residues. CDR1 is SGHRS, CDR2 YFSETQ, per germline. The CDR3 bases are TGCGCCAGCAGCTTGGCGGGACAGTACTACGAGCAGTACTTC. This gives the protein CASSLAGQYYEQYF.

The chain employs TRBV5-1 and TRBJ2-3, with TRBD2 matching 10 bases. The CDR3 has 18 residues. The trim removed 3 bases at V and 0 bases at J, leaving 10 bases unmatched. Germline CDR1 SGHRS, CDR2 YFSETQ. CDR3 sequence: CASSSRTSGYSSTDTQYF. CDR3 in DNA: TGCGCCAGCAGCTCCCGGACTAGCGGTTACTCGAGCACAGATACGCAGTATTTT.

J is TRBJ2-5 and V is TRBV9; D is perhaps TRBD2 (6 bases). The CDR3 extends over 15 amino acids. V lost 2 bases, J lost 3 bases, and 14 bases lay in between. Looked up from germline, CDR1 is SGDLS and CDR2 is YYNGEE. The CDR3 nucleotides are TGTGCCAGCAGCGTTTTGGGACTCCAAGAAGAGACCCAGTACTTC. Residues: CASSVLGLQEETQYF.

The genes are TRBV29-1 and TRBJ2-2; possibly TRBD1 for D (5 bases). Germline-derived CDR1 and CDR2 are SQVTM and ANQGSEA. The CDR3 has 13 amino acids. V was cut by 8 bases and J by 0 bases, with 10 bases left in between. CDR3 in amino acids: CSSATANTGELFF. DNA for the CDR3: TGCAGCTCTGCGACAGCGAACACCGGGGAGCTGTTTTTT.

This clone was counted a single time. J is TRBJ1-2 and V is TRBV6-1; the D is unclear. Germline CDR1 and CDR2: MNHNS and SASEGT. CDR3 length: 14 amino acids. Trimming stripped 0 bases from V and 4 bases from J, with 9 bases between. CDR3 nucleotides: TGTGCCAGCAGTGAAGCAGGGAGTCCCTATGGCTACACCTTC. It specifies CASSEAGSPYGYTF.

The CDR3 sequence is CAWTGSTNYGYTF. CDR3 nucleotide sequence: TGTGCCTGGACAGGGTCTACTAACTATGGCTACACCTTC. V usage is TRBV30 and J usage is TRBJ1-2; D possibly corresponds to TRBD1 (5 bases). This CDR3 has 13 residues. The V gene lost 4 bases and the J gene lost 0 bases, with 9 bases spanning the gap. Germline V lookup: CDR1 GTSNPN, CDR2 SVGIG (reference sequence).

This rearrangement joins TRBV18 to TRBJ1-2; unclear D gene. The CDR3 runs 17 residues. V was pared by 4 bases and J by 4 bases, with 22 bases between. The germline V gene encodes CDR1 KGHSH and CDR2 LQKENI. This chain's CDR3 is CASSLRQTAWNVYGYTF. The CDR3 coding sequence is TGTGCCAGCTCACTTCGACAAACGGCCTGGAACGTCTATGGCTACACCTTC.

The J gene is TRBJ1-3, the V gene TRBV28, with a weak D call TRBD1 (6 bases). Germline lookup yields CDR1 MDHEN and CDR2 SYDVKM. V lost 3 bases and J 0 bases, leaving 12 bases between the germline ends. This CDR3 comprises 16 residues. CDR3 nucleotides: TGTGCCAGCAGTTTCAAGGGGGGCTTCTCTGGAAACACCATATATTTT. This encodes CASSFKGGFSGNTIYF.

The gene calls are TRBV24-1 and TRBJ1-4; D is perhaps TRBD1 (6 bases). In germline, CDR1 is KGHDR, CDR2 SFDVKD. V lost 5 bases and J 8 bases, leaving 20 bases between the germline ends. The CDR3 has 16 amino acids. CDR3 region: CATSVGGTTNTEKLFF. The CDR3 region has the DNA TGTGCCACCAGTGTGGGGGGGACAACCAACACCGAAAAACTGTTTTTT.

This chain joins TRBV7-8 and TRBJ1-3; D remains unclear. The germline V and J ends were trimmed by 5 bases and 9 bases, with 11 bases remaining between them. This CDR3 contains 12 residues. CDR1 is SGHVS and CDR2 is FQNEAQ in the germline V gene. CDR3 sequence (DNA): TGTGCCAGCAGCCCCGGACCCGGCACCATATATTTT. This gives the protein CASSPGPGTIYF.